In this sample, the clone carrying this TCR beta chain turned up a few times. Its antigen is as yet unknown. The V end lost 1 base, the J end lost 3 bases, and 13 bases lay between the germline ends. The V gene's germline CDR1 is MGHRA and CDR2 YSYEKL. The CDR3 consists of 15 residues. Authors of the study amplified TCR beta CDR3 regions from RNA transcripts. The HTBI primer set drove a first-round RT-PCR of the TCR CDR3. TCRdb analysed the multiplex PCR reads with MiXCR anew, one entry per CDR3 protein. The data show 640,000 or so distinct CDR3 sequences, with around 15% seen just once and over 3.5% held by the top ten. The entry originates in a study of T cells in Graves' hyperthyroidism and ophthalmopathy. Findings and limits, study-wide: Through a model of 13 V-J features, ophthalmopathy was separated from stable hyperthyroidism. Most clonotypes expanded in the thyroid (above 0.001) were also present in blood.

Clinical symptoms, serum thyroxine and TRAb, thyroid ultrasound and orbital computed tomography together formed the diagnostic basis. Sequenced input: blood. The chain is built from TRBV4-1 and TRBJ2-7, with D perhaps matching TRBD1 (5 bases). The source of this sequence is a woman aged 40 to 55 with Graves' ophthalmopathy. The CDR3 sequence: CASSQVGQKIYEQYF. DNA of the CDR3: TGCGCCAGCAGCCAAGTGGGGCAGAAGATCTACGAGCAGTACTTC.